A selection of T cell receptor beta chains follows, all from one sample in a study of OX40 agonist ivuxolimab in advanced cancers. Libraries were prepared by immunoSEQ multiplex PCR; TCRdb keeps only in-frame clonotypes and omits some of them. The sample contains 80,000 to 100,000 clones, about 90% of which appear only once. The starting material was CD4+ or CD8+ T cells sorted from blood, obtained in a trial of the OX40 agonist ivuxolimab. The origin of the receptors is an adult with an advanced solid tumor such as melanoma, head and neck, liver or kidney cancer. Both conserved end residues are part of each CDR3. D genes are given only for firm matches.

V gene	CDR3 length	D gene	J gene	CDR3 protein	CDR3 DNA
TRBV11-2	14	-	TRBJ2-7	CASSLEGGTYEQYF	TGTGCCAGCAGCTTAGAAGGGGGAACGTACGAGCAGTACTTC
TRBV6-1	11	-	TRBJ2-5	CATSGFETQYF	TGTGCCACTTCGGGGTTCGAGACCCAGTACTTC
TRBV10-2	15	TRBD1	TRBJ1-4	CASSAWTGTDEKLFF	TGCGCCAGCAGTGCTTGGACAGGGACAGACGAAAAACTGTTTTTT
TRBV5-1	15	-	TRBJ1-3	CASSLGDNAGNTIYF	TGCGCCAGCAGCTTGGGAGACAACGCTGGAAACACCATATATTTT
TRBV7-9	16	-	TRBJ2-3	CASTPGGRGFGDTQYF	TGTGCCAGCACCCCAGGGGGGAGAGGATTTGGAGATACGCAGTATTTT
TRBV9	16	TRBD2	TRBJ2-2	CASSRIAGEATGELFF	TGTGCCAGCAGCCGAATAGCGGGAGAGGCCACCGGGGAGCTGTTTTTT
TRBV19	17	-	TRBJ2-3	CASSNTQTASSTDTQYF	TGTGCCAGTAGTAACACACAGACAGCCTCTAGCACAGATACGCAGTATTTT
TRBV9	18	-	TRBJ2-2	CASSAQTRIAKDTGELFF	TGTGCCAGCAGCGCCCAGACTAGAATCGCTAAAGACACCGGGGAGCTGTTTTTT
TRBV29-1	14	TRBD1	TRBJ2-3	CSVGDSSATDTQYF	TGCAGCGTTGGGGACAGTAGCGCCACAGATACGCAGTATTTT
TRBV30	14	-	TRBJ1-4	CAWSTNLPGEKLFF	TGTGCCTGGAGTACTAATCTTCCGGGTGAAAAACTGTTTTTT
TRBV9	14	-	TRBJ2-3	CASSVEPSMDTQYF	TGTGCCAGCAGCGTAGAACCTAGCATGGATACGCAGTATTTT
TRBV6-5	15	-	TRBJ2-1	CASRSRAGFSNEQFF	TGTGCCAGCAGATCGAGGGCGGGATTTAGCAATGAGCAGTTCTTC
TRBV2	15	TRBD1	TRBJ2-3	CASSPTGVGTDTQYF	TGTGCCAGCAGCCCGACAGGGGTTGGCACAGATACGCAGTATTTT